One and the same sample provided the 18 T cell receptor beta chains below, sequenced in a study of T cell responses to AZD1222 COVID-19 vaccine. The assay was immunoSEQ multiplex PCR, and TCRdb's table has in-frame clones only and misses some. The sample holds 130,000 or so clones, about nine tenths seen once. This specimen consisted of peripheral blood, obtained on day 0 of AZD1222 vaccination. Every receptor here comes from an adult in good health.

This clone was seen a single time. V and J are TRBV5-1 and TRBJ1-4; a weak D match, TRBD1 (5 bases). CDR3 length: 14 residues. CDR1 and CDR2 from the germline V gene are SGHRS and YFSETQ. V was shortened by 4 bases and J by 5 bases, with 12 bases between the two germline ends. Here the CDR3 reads CASSPDNNNEKLFF. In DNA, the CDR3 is TGCGCCAGCAGCCCGGACAACAACAATGAAAAACTGTTTTTT.

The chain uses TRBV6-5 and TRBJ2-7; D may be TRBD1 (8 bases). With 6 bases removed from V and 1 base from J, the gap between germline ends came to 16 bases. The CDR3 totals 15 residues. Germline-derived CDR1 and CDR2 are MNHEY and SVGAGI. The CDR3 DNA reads TGTGCCAGCAGGATAACAGGGGGGGGGTCCTACGAGCAGTACTTC. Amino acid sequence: CASRITGGGSYEQYF.

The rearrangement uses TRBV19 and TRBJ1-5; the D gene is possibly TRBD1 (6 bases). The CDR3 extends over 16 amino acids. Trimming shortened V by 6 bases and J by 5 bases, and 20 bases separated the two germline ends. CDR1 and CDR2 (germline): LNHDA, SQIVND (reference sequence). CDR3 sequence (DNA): TGTGCCAGTAGCTATGGCGGTGCTAGGGGGGATCAGCCCCAGCATTTT. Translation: CASSYGGARGDQPQHF.

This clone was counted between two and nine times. CDR3 sequence reads: CSVEWTSGPGDTQYF. In DNA, the CDR3 is TGCAGCGTTGAGTGGACTAGCGGGCCGGGGGATACGCAGTATTTT. The rearrangement uses TRBV29-1 and TRBJ2-3, with 11 bases that match TRBD2. The CDR3 has 15 amino acids. The V gene's germline CDR1 is SQVTM and CDR2 ANQGSEA. V lost 3 bases, J lost 6 bases, and 8 bases stayed unmatched.

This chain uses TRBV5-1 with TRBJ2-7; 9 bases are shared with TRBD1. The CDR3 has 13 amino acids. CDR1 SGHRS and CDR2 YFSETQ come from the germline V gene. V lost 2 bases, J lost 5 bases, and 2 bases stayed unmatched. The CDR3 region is CASSLQGAHEQYF. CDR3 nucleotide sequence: TGCGCCAGCAGCTTACAGGGGGCACACGAGCAGTACTTC.

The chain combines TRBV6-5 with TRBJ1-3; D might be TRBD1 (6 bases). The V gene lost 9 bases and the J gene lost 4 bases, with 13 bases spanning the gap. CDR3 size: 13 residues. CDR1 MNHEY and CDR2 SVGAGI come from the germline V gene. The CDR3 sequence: CASRRGSGNTIYF. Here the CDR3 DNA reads TGTGCCAGTAGGAGGGGGTCCGGAAACACCATATATTTT.

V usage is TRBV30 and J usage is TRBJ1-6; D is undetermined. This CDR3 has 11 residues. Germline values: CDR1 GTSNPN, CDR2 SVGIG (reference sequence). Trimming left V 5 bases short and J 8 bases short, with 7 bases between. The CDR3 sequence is CAWSWDSPLHF. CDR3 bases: TGTGCCTGGTCCTGGGATTCACCCCTCCACTTT.

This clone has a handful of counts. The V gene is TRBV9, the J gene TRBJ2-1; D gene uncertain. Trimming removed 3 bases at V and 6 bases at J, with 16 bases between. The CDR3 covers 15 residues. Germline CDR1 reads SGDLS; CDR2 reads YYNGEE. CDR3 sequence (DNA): TGTGCCAGCAGCGCCCAGTCTCCTCTCTCCAATGAGCAGTTCTTC. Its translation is CASSAQSPLSNEQFF.

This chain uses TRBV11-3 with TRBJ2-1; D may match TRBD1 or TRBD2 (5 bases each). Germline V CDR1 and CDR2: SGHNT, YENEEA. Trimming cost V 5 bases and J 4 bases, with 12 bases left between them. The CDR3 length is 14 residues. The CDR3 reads CASSPRGAYNEQFF. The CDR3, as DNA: TGTGCCAGCAGCCCCCGAGGGGCTTACAATGAGCAGTTCTTC.

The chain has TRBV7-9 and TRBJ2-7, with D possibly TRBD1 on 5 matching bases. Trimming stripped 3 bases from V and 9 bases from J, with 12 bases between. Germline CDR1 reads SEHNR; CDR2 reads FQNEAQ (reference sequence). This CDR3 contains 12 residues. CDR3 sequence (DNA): TGTGCCAGCAGCTTCGGCCCAAGGGGGCAGTACTTC. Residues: CASSFGPRGQYF.

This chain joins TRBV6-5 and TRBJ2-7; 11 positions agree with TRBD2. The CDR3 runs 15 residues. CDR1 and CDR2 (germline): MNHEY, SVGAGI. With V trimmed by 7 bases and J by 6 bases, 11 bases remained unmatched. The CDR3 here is CASTTTSGSISEQYF. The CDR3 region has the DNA TGTGCCAGCACCACTACTAGCGGGAGTATCTCCGAGCAGTACTTC.

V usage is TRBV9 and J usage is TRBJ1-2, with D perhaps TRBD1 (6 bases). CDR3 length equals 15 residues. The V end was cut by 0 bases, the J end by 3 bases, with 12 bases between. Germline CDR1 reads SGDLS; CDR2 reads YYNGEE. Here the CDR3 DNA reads TGTGCCAGCAGCGTAGTCCCGACAGGAGACTATGGCTACACCTTC. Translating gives CASSVVPTGDYGYTF.

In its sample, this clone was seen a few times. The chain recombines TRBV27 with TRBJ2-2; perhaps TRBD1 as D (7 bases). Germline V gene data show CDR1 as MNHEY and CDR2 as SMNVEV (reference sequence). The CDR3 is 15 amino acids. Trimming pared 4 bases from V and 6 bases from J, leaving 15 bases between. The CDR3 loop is CASSSWRGRSGELFF. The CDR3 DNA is TGTGCCAGCAGTTCTTGGAGGGGGCGATCCGGGGAGCTGTTTTTT.

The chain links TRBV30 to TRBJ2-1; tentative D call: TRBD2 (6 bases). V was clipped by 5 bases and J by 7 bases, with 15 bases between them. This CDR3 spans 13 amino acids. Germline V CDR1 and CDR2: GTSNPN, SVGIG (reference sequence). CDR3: CAWARLGGNEQFF. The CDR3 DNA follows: TGTGCCTGGGCCCGACTAGGAGGGAATGAGCAGTTCTTC.

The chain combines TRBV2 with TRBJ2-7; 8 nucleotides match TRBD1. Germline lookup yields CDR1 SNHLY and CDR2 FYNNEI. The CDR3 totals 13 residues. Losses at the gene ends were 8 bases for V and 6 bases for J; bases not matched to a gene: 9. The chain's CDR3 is CASGRDRFSEQYF. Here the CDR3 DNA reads TGTGCCAGCGGTAGGGACAGGTTTAGCGAGCAGTACTTC.

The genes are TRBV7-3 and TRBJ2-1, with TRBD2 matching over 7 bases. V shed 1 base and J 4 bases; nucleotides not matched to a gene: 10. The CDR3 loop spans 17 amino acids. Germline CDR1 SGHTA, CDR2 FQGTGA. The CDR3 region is CASSLSLAEGNYNEQFF. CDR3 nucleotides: TGTGCCAGCAGCTTAAGTCTAGCGGAGGGAAATTACAATGAGCAGTTCTTC.

CDR3 coding DNA: TGCGCCATTACCGGGGGGGAGGGCCGAGAGACCCAGTACTTC. It encodes CAITGGEGRETQYF. This rearrangement joins TRBV5-1 to TRBJ2-5, with 8 bases matching TRBD2. CDR1 and CDR2 (germline): SGHRS, YFSETQ. This CDR3 is built from 14 residues. V lost 9 bases, J lost 4 bases, and 11 bases stayed unmatched.

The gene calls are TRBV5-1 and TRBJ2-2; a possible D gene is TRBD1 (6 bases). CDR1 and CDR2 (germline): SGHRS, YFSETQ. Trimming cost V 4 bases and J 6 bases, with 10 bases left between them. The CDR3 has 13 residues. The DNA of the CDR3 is TGCGCCAGCAGCCTGGACAGTCCCGGGGAGCTGTTTTTT. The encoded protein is CASSLDSPGELFF.